The source of this T cell receptor beta chain is a study of OX40 agonist ivuxolimab in advanced cancers. Whole-study results and caveats: A proportion of nonresponders additionally exhibited low normalized T-cell clonal expansion.

If patients had autoimmune disease history or systemic immunosuppression, they were excluded. A remark on this clone: Its antigen is unidentified.

This table comes from immunoSEQ multiplex PCR, and its TCRdb copy is limited to in-frame clones, with some not included. The table has approximately 25,000 clones, roughly 85% seen once. V lost 3 bases and J lost 9, with 19 bases in between. Germline CDR1 is MDHEN and CDR2 is SYDVKM. This CDR3 region has 15 residues. This receptor was taken from an adult with an advanced solid tumor such as melanoma, head and neck, liver or kidney cancer. The chain has TRBV28 and TRBJ2-3; D gene uncertain. The specimen comprised CD4+ or CD8+ T cells sorted from blood, sampled in a trial of the OX40 agonist ivuxolimab. The CDR3 DNA follows: TGTGCCAGCAGTTTCAGGACCCTAGGCCGAGTGACGCAGTATTTT. Its translation: CASSFRTLGRVTQYF.